These 2 T cell receptor beta chains originate from one sample sequenced in a study of blood T cells in healthy people across ages. Sample-barcoded 5' priming and a J-beta primer mix drove a second PCR of roughly 6 to 12 cycles. TCRdb redid the calling of the 5' RACE reads with MiXCR, one entry per CDR3 protein. This sample has about 380,000 distinct CDR3 sequences, with 50% to 60% found just once. The material sequenced was blood. Receptors were obtained from a man in his fifties or sixties in good health.

This chain connects TRBV15 to TRBJ2-2, with no clear D. The V end was cut by 5 bases, the J end by 2 bases, with 18 bases between. The CDR3 loop spans 17 amino acids. The germline CDR1 and CDR2 sequences are LNHNV and YYDKDF (reference sequence). CDR3 protein: CATSDFSPGVNTGELFF. CDR3 coding DNA: TGTGCCACCAGCGATTTTTCCCCAGGAGTTAACACCGGGGAGCTGTTTTTT.

In this sample, this clonotype turned up a few times. The J gene is TRBJ1-3, the V gene TRBV20-1; no definite D call. The germline gives CDR1 DFQATT, CDR2 SNEGSKA (reference sequence). The ends were cut back, 1 base at V and 2 bases at J, with 12 bases in the middle. This CDR3 comprises 15 residues. As DNA, the CDR3 is TGCAGTGCTAGAGGAAGGACTGGGACTGGAAACACCATATATTTT. It is translated as CSARGRTGTGNTIYF.